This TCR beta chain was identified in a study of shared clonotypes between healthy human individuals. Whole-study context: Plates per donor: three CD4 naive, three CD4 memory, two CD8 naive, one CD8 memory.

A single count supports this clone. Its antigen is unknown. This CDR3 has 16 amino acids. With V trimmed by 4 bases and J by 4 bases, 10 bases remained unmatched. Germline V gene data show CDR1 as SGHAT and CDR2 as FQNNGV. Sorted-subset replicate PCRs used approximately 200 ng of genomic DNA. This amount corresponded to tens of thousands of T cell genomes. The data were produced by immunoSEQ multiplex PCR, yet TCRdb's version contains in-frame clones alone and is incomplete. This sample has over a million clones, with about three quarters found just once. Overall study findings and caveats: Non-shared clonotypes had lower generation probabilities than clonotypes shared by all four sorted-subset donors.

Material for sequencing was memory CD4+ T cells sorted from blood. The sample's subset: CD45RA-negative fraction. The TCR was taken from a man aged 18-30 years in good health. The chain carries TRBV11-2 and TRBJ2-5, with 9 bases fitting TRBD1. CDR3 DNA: TGTGCCAGCAGCTCGACCCCCGGGACAGGGCTAGAGACCCAGTACTTC. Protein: CASSSTPGTGLETQYF. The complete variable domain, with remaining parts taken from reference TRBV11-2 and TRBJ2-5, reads EAGVAQSPRYKIIEKRQSVAFWCNPISGHATLYWYQQILGQGPKLLIQFQNNGVVDDSQLPKDRFSAERLKGVDSTLKIQPAKLEDSAVYLCASSSTPGTGLETQYFGPGTRLLVL.